A selection of T cell receptor beta chains follows, all from one sample in a study of CXCR3-negative and CXCR3-positive naive CD8 T cells. TCRdb processed the 5' RACE reads again and assigns one entry to each CDR3 protein, with no DNA. This sample's table has around 120,000 distinct CDR3 sequences. Sequencing input: naive CXCR3+ CD8+ T cells from blood. These receptors were collected from a human donor in good health. Some clones in this sample may be carry-over from other donors' samples. CDR3s include the opening cysteine and the closing phenylalanine or tryptophan.

v_call	j_call	cdr3_aa
TRBV30	TRBJ1-1	CAWARAIGLVTEAFF
TRBV20-1	TRBJ2-1	CSARDPDRRHNEQFF
TRBV29-1	TRBJ2-2	CSVIKLDRGHTGELFF
TRBV3-1	TRBJ2-7	CASSQESHEQYF
TRBV20-1	TRBJ2-1	CSATEAMGYNEQFF
TRBV5-4	TRBJ2-2	CASSLDAAGAGELFF
TRBV29-1	TRBJ2-7	CSVEALDPTNEQYF
TRBV6-5	TRBJ2-1	CASSYSTGTPPDEQFF
TRBV6-2/TRBV6-3	TRBJ1-5	CASSVRGNQPQHF
TRBV12-3/TRBV12-4	TRBJ2-5	CASSFLIGPEETQYF
TRBV29-1	TRBJ2-7	CSVEAGVGYEQYF
TRBV7-3	TRBJ2-3	CASSPSDRGPDTQYF
TRBV15	TRBJ2-1	CATSRGETHNEQFF
TRBV5-1	TRBJ1-1	CASSLDGAPEAFF
TRBV29-1	TRBJ2-1	CSFRGPSSYNEQFF
TRBV20-1	TRBJ2-3	CSARDPTADGTDTQYF
TRBV7-8	TRBJ2-1	CASSLSAGGHRGEQFF
TRBV6-6	TRBJ1-1	CASQSAGDRSTEAFF